These 20 T cell receptor beta chains share one sample of origin, sequenced in a study of cytomegalovirus exposure and HLA in healthy donors. In the PCR, 60 Vbeta and 13 Jbeta primers were used. Using immunoSEQ multiplex PCR, the repertoire was profiled, and TCRdb retains in-frame clones only, with some absent. In the table there are about 70,000 clones, around 86% of which are singletons. Sequencing was done on a sample of PBMCs. The origin of the receptors is a woman aged 25 to 45 in good health and CMV-seronegative.

The chain joins TRBV5-1 to TRBJ2-3; the D is unclear. CDR1 is SGHRS, CDR2 YFSETQ, per germline. With 0 bases removed from V and 1 base from J, the gap between germline ends came to 6 bases. The CDR3 loop spans 14 amino acids. In nucleotides, the CDR3 is TGCGCCAGCAGCTTGGCCCGGGGCACAGATACGCAGTATTTT. Amino acid sequence: CASSLARGTDTQYF.

Only a few counts were recorded for this clone. The rearrangement joins TRBV19 to TRBJ2-7; no definite D call. The CDR3 has 15 amino acids. The germline V gene encodes CDR1 LNHDA and CDR2 SQIVND (reference sequence). The V end lost 1 base, the J end lost 3 bases, and 13 bases lay between the germline ends. The DNA for the CDR3 is TGTGCCAGTAGTATAGCCATCCAGGCGATCTACGAGCAGTACTTC. It translates to CASSIAIQAIYEQYF.

The V gene is TRBV30, the J gene TRBJ1-4, with 8 bases fitting TRBD1. The J segment lost 8 bases and the V segment lost 6 bases, leaving 11 bases of the junction unmatched. Germline V CDR1 and CDR2: GTSNPN, SVGIG (reference sequence). CDR3 length: 14 residues. The chain's CDR3 is CACEADREGEKLFF. CDR3 sequence (DNA): TGTGCCTGTGAAGCGGACAGGGAAGGCGAAAAACTGTTTTTT.

This chain joins TRBV30 and TRBJ1-2; D gene unclear. This CDR3 has 10 residues. Germline CDR1 and CDR2: GTSNPN and SVGIG (reference sequence). The CDR3 region is CAKEGYGYTF. In DNA form, the CDR3 reads TGTGCGAAGGAGGGATATGGCTACACCTTC.

The chain employs TRBV10-3 and TRBJ1-1; D is possibly TRBD1 (5 bases). The CDR3 has 14 residues. V was pared by 5 bases and J by 3 bases, with 13 bases between. Germline V gene sequence: CDR1 ENHRY, CDR2 SYGVKD. The CDR3 loop is CAISFDIGDTEAFF. CDR3 in DNA: TGTGCCATCAGTTTTGATATAGGGGACACTGAAGCTTTCTTT.

The chain uses TRBV29-1 and TRBJ2-3, with 8 bases fitting TRBD2. Losses at the gene ends were 6 bases for V and 4 bases for J; bases not matched to a gene: 9. Germline values: CDR1 SQVTM, CDR2 ANQGSEA. The CDR3 runs 14 residues. The CDR3 DNA follows: TGCAGCGTATCAGAGCGGGAGAGGGCAGATACGCAGTATTTT. It is translated as CSVSERERADTQYF.

The rearrangement links TRBV2 to TRBJ2-5; no reliable D call. The CDR3 is made up of 16 amino acids. Germline lookup yields CDR1 SNHLY and CDR2 FYNNEI. Trimming left V 7 bases short and J 3 bases short, with 21 bases between. CDR3 sequence: CASTRGRPGRKETQYF. The CDR3 DNA sequence: TGTGCCAGCACCCGTGGAAGGCCAGGCCGTAAAGAGACCCAGTACTTC.

The rearrangement links TRBV7-9 to TRBJ2-3; 11 bases line up with TRBD2. Germline CDR1 and CDR2: SEHNR and FQNEAQ (reference sequence). The trim removed 4 bases at V and 3 bases at J, leaving 6 bases unmatched. The CDR3 is 16 amino acids. In nucleotides, the CDR3 is TGTGCCAGCAGCTCCTTACTAGCGGGAGTTACAGATACGCAGTATTTT. As protein: CASSSLLAGVTDTQYF.

V is TRBV6-4 and J is TRBJ1-5; D not certain. V lost 6 bases and J lost 10, with 10 bases in between. This CDR3 comprises 11 residues. CDR1 MRHNA and CDR2 SNTAGT come from the germline V gene. The CDR3 sequence: CASSRRKPQHF. DNA of the CDR3: TGTGCCAGCAGCCGGAGGAAACCCCAGCATTTT.

This rearrangement joins TRBV6-1 to TRBJ2-7, with D tentatively TRBD1 (6 bases). The germline CDR1 and CDR2 sequences are MNHNS and SASEGT. The CDR3 is 15 amino acids. V gave up 4 bases and J gave up 1 base, with 14 bases separating them. CDR3 sequence reads: CASSARPTGSYEQYF. CDR3 DNA: TGTGCCAGCAGTGCCAGACCCACAGGGTCCTACGAGCAGTACTTC.

This chain links TRBV15 with TRBJ2-5, with TRBD1 as a possible D gene (5 bases). The J call could be wrong; TRBJ2-7 is a better fit for the DNA end. The length of the CDR3 is 13 residues. CDR1 is LNHNV and CDR2 is YYDKDF in the germline V gene (reference sequence). For the CDR3, the DNA is TGTGCCACCAGCAGAGATCTTGGGGCCGAGCAGTACTTC. Its translation: CATSRDLGAEQYF.

This sequence joins TRBV5-6 and TRBJ2-7, with D perhaps matching TRBD1 (6 bases). CDR1 is SGHDT and CDR2 is YYEEEE in the germline V gene. The CDR3 is made up of 14 amino acids. With 1 base removed from V and 3 bases from J, the gap between germline ends came to 11 bases. The CDR3 coding sequence is TGTGCCAGCAGCTTGTATGACAGGTACTACGAGCAGTACTTC. This codes for CASSLYDRYYEQYF.

The V call is TRBV11-2, the J call TRBJ2-1; weak D call: TRBD2 (6 bases). This CDR3 comprises 16 residues. Per germline, CDR1 SGHAT and CDR2 FQNNGV. V was clipped by 4 bases and J by 2 bases, with 15 bases between them. The CDR3 coding sequence is TGTGCCAGCAGCTCGATTACGGGAGTGGCCTACAATGAGCAGTTCTTC. It encodes CASSSITGVAYNEQFF. Filled out from reference TRBV11-2 and TRBJ2-1, the complete variable domain reads EAGVAQSPRYKIIEKRQSVAFWCNPISGHATLYWYQQILGQGPKLLIQFQNNGVVDDSQLPKDRFSAERLKGVDSTLKIQPAKLEDSAVYLCASSSITGVAYNEQFFGPGTRLTVL.

The chain links TRBV7-9 to TRBJ1-6; possible D gene TRBD1, 5 bases. The V end was cut by 4 bases, the J end by 4 bases, with 17 bases between. Per the germline V gene, CDR1 is SEHNR and CDR2 is FQNEAQ (reference sequence). The CDR3 loop spans 17 amino acids. This chain's CDR3 is CASSSRGLVDYNSPLHF. The CDR3 bases are TGTGCCAGCAGCTCAAGGGGCCTCGTTGATTATAATTCACCCCTCCACTTT.

The genes are TRBV25-1 and TRBJ2-7; D perhaps matches TRBD1 (5 bases). Germline CDR1 reads MGHDK; CDR2 reads SYGVNS. The CDR3 extends over 13 amino acids. V lost 3 bases, J lost 3 bases, and 9 bases lay in between. DNA of the CDR3: TGTGCCAGCAGTGATACAGGCCACTACGAGCAGTACTTC. Translating gives CASSDTGHYEQYF.

The CDR3 here is CASSSQGNEKLFF. In DNA, the CDR3 is TGTGCCAGCAGCTCCCAGGGTAATGAAAAACTGTTTTTT. V is TRBV7-9 and J is TRBJ1-4; possible D gene TRBD1, 5 bases. Trimming took off 4 bases at V and 4 bases at J, with 7 bases between the two ends. This CDR3 contains 13 residues. Germline loops: CDR1 SEHNR, CDR2 FQNEAQ (reference sequence).

As concerns this clone: Other DNA sequences in the sample encode the same CDR3. The V and J genes are TRBV6-1 and TRBJ2-2; 7 positions agree with TRBD2. CDR1 and CDR2 (germline): MNHNS, SASEGT. The CDR3 loop spans 15 amino acids. Trimming removed 2 bases from V and 5 bases from J; junction bases left unmatched: 5. The CDR3 reads CASSEWAAGTGELFF. CDR3 nucleotides: TGTGCCAGCAGTGAATGGGCAGCGGGAACCGGGGAGCTGTTTTTT.

This rearrangement joins TRBV10-1 to TRBJ2-5; D is unclear. The CDR3 length is 13 residues. V lost 3 bases, J lost 2 bases, and 7 bases lay in between. The germline V gene has CDR1 WNHNN and CDR2 SYGVQD (reference sequence). CDR3 coding DNA: TGCGCCAGCAGTGAACAGCCACAAGAGACCCAGTACTTC. Translating it yields CASSEQPQETQYF.

This clone was seen once. This chain uses TRBV7-9 with TRBJ2-7; 10 bases map to TRBD2. The CDR3 has 15 amino acids. Germline V CDR1 and CDR2: SEHNR, FQNEAQ (reference sequence). The ends lost 2 bases at V and 4 bases at J; junction bases unmatched: 5. DNA for the CDR3: TGTGCCAGCAGCTTACTAGCGGGAGAGGGGTACGAGCAGTACTTC. It codes for CASSLLAGEGYEQYF. Drawing the rest from reference TRBV7-9 and TRBJ2-7, the complete variable domain is DTGVSQNPRHKITKRGQNVTFRCDPISEHNRLYWYRQTLGQGPEFLTYFQNEAQLEKSRLLSDRFSAERPKGSFSTLEIQRTEQGDSAMYLCASSLLAGEGYEQYFGPGTRLTVT.

CDR3 residues: CASSFNQGSGNTIYF. DNA of the CDR3: TGTGCCAGCAGCTTCAATCAGGGCTCTGGAAACACCATATATTTT. The chain is built from TRBV5-6 and TRBJ1-3; D is perhaps TRBD1 (5 bases). The V gene's germline CDR1 is SGHDT and CDR2 YYEEEE. Trimming left V 2 bases short and J 0 bases short, with 9 bases between. CDR3 length: 15 residues.